Below are 3 T cell receptor beta chains sequenced from a single sample in a study of blood T cell repertoires in COVID-19. The data were produced by immunoSEQ multiplex PCR, yet TCRdb's version contains in-frame clones alone and is incomplete. The sample has 250,000 or so clones; around nine tenths are singletons. Sequencing was carried out using peripheral blood. Source of these receptors: a woman in her 70s with active or convalescent COVID-19.

The sample holds one count of this clone. The chain carries TRBV7-8 and TRBJ2-3; D possibly corresponds to TRBD1 (6 bases). Trimming cost V 0 bases and J 2 bases, with 9 bases left between them. The CDR3 is 15 amino acids. Germline V gene sequence: CDR1 SGHVS, CDR2 FQNEAQ. The CDR3 spells CASSLAYRVTDTQYF. CDR3 DNA sequence: TGTGCCAGCAGCTTAGCGTACAGGGTCACAGATACGCAGTATTTT.

This chain connects TRBV24-1 to TRBJ1-4; D is ambiguous. The length of the CDR3 is 13 residues. Germline CDR1 reads KGHDR; CDR2 reads SFDVKD. V lost 6 bases, J lost 8 bases, and 12 bases lay in between. CDR3 loop: CATSKAAGEKLFF. In nucleotides, the CDR3 is TGTGCCACCAGTAAGGCCGCGGGCGAAAAACTGTTTTTT.

The chain couples TRBV6-2 or TRBV6-3 to TRBJ2-3, with D perhaps TRBD2 (6 bases). The CDR3 consists of 19 residues. Trimming stripped 0 bases from V and 0 bases from J, with 19 bases between. Germline V gives CDR1 MNHEY, CDR2 SVGEGT. CDR3 in amino acids: CASSYSAGPKLLSTDTQYF. CDR3 nucleotide sequence: TGTGCCAGCAGTTACTCTGCGGGGCCAAAGCTATTGAGCACAGATACGCAGTATTTT.